This T cell receptor beta chain was obtained from a study of blood T cell repertoires in COVID-19. The wider study: From the United States, Italy and Spain came samples of acute and convalescent COVID-19. From T cells, B-cell-depleted T cells, or PBMCs came the material, which was cDNA or gDNA.

The CDR3 covers 14 residues. Trimming took 2 bases from V and 7 from J, leaving 12 bases between them. Germline V CDR1 and CDR2: SGHRS, YFSETQ. The table came from immunoSEQ multiplex PCR; TCRdb's copy has only in-frame clones and leaves some out. This table holds some 150,000 clones, roughly 84% found once. The clonotype comes from a woman aged 45-60 years in a cohort sampled during active or convalescent COVID-19. The sample comprised peripheral blood. The chain carries TRBV5-1 and TRBJ1-4; possibly TRBD1 for D (6 bases). DNA of the CDR3: TGCGCCAGCAGCTTCCTACAGGGATCTGAAAAACTGTTTTTT. Residues: CASSFLQGSEKLFF.